A selection of T cell receptor beta chains follows, all from one sample in a study of CD8+ T cells in alopecia areata. Generated by immunoSEQ multiplex PCR, the TCRdb table keeps only in-frame clones and is missing some. This table holds about 140,000 clones, 82% found once. The sequencing used CD8+ T cells sorted from blood, collected at week 4, from a patient treated with tofacitinib. These receptors were collected from a human donor with alopecia areata. CDR3s include the opening cysteine and the closing phenylalanine or tryptophan. Fields, in order: V gene, J gene, clone size, D gene, CDR3 protein, CDR3 DNA. A D gene is named only where the DNA matches it firmly. Not every row has a clone size; where given, it reads once, few, many or a size class.

>TRBV5-6|TRBJ2-2|NA|TRBD2
CASSVSGAELFF
TGTGCCAGCAGCGTTAGCGGGGCGGAGCTGTTTTTT
>TRBV4-2|TRBJ2-7|NA|NA
CASSQEGTGHSYEQYF
TGTGCCAGCAGCCAAGAGGGAACAGGGCACTCCTACGAGCAGTACTTC
>TRBV7-6|TRBJ1-1|NA|TRBD1
CASSLDGRGPGEAFF
TGTGCCAGCAGCTTAGACGGCAGGGGGCCCGGTGAAGCTTTCTTT
>TRBV4-1|TRBJ2-3|NA|TRBD2
CASSHRAGGPDTQYF
TGCGCCAGCAGCCACCGGGCGGGGGGCCCAGATACGCAGTATTTT
>TRBV7-9|TRBJ2-6|NA|NA
CASEFGVGANVLTF
TGTGCCAGCGAGTTCGGGGTGGGGGCCAACGTCCTGACTTTC
>TRBV6-5|TRBJ2-1|NA|NA
CASSYLKRRDEQFF
TGTGCCAGCAGTTACTTGAAGAGAAGGGATGAGCAGTTCTTC
>TRBV5-1|TRBJ1-1|NA|NA
CASSLVSGNTEAFF
TGCGCCAGCAGCTTGGTTTCGGGGAACACTGAAGCTTTCTTT
>TRBV4-1|TRBJ2-3|once|TRBD2
CASSQPVAGSTDTQYF
TGCGCCAGCAGCCAACCCGTAGCGGGGAGCACAGATACGCAGTATTTT
>TRBV7-9|TRBJ1-4|NA|TRBD1
CASSPVTGTGIDGDEKLFF
TGTGCCAGCAGCCCCGTGACCGGGACAGGGATCGATGGGGATGAAAAACTGTTTTTT
>TRBV7-9|TRBJ2-2|NA|NA
CASFILGRTTGELFF
TGTGCCAGTTTTATCCTAGGACGGACCACCGGGGAGCTGTTTTTT
>TRBV7-9|TRBJ2-5|few|TRBD1
CASRTGTGRQETQYF
TGTGCCAGCAGAACCGGGACAGGGAGACAAGAGACCCAGTACTTC
>TRBV6-1|TRBJ2-7|NA|NA
CASSDLVGGEQYF
TGTGCCAGCAGTGATTTAGTTGGGGGCGAGCAGTACTTC
>TRBV5-1|TRBJ2-1|NA|NA
CASSPGGEQFF
TGCGCCAGCAGCCCTGGGGGGGAGCAGTTCTTC
>TRBV27|TRBJ1-2|NA|TRBD1
CASSLSGTGGNYGYTF
TGTGCCAGCAGTTTATCGGGGACAGGGGGTAACTATGGCTACACCTTC
>TRBV27|TRBJ2-7|NA|NA
CASSDLGGHEQYF
TGTGCCAGCAGTGACCTCGGAGGGCACGAGCAGTACTTC
>TRBV27|TRBJ2-7|NA|NA
CASSLLQGSEQYF
TGTGCCAGCAGTTTATTGCAGGGCTCAGAGCAGTACTTC
>TRBV11-2|TRBJ2-7|few|NA
CASSLYNGWEQYF
TGTGCCAGCAGCTTATACAACGGCTGGGAGCAGTACTTC
>TRBV19|TRBJ1-2|few|NA
CASSSIRSNYGYTF
TGTGCCAGTAGCTCGATCAGATCTAACTATGGCTACACCTTC
>TRBV4-1|TRBJ2-1|NA|NA
CASSQGKGAGNEQFF
TGCGCCAGCAGCCAGGGTAAAGGGGCAGGCAATGAGCAGTTCTTC
>TRBV4-1|TRBJ2-2|NA|NA
CASSPRDTSTGELFF
TGCGCCAGCAGCCCCCGGGACACCAGTACCGGGGAGCTGTTTTTT
>TRBV25-1|TRBJ1-2|once|NA
CASSHTPQGGYTF
TGTGCCAGCAGTCACACCCCGCAGGGTGGCTACACCTTC
>TRBV27|TRBJ1-1|NA|TRBD1
CASSLPGQGAKAFF
TGTGCCAGCAGTTTACCAGGACAGGGGGCCAAAGCTTTCTTT
>TRBV4-1|TRBJ2-1|once|NA
CASSQLNDEQFF
TGCGCCAGCAGCCAGTTGAACGATGAGCAGTTCTTC
>TRBV27|TRBJ1-1|NA|NA
CASSPMADKNTEAFF
TGTGCCAGCAGTCCTATGGCGGACAAGAACACTGAAGCTTTCTTT
>TRBV27|TRBJ1-4|few|TRBD1
CASRSESGGLAEKLFF
TGTGCCAGCAGGTCCGAGTCAGGGGGCTTAGCCGAAAAACTGTTTTTT
>TRBV9|TRBJ2-7|NA|NA
CASSSDSLEQYF
TGTGCCAGCAGCTCGGACTCCCTGGAGCAGTACTTC
>TRBV4-2|TRBJ2-7|NA|NA
CASSSGQADYYEQYF
TGTGCCAGCAGCTCTGGCCAAGCGGACTACTACGAGCAGTACTTC
>TRBV6-5|TRBJ1-4|NA|NA
CASSAGSEKLFF
TGTGCCAGCAGCGCTGGTAGTGAAAAACTGTTTTTT
>TRBV11-1|TRBJ2-7|NA|TRBD1
CASSQPGQTYEQYF
TGTGCCAGCAGCCAACCGGGACAGACCTACGAGCAGTACTTC
>TRBV5-6|TRBJ2-3|NA|TRBD2
CASRLYGGAPDTQYF
TGTGCCAGCAGACTTTACGGGGGGGCGCCAGATACGCAGTATTTT
>TRBV6-1|TRBJ1-5|NA|NA
CASSEDGRPGQPQHF
TGTGCCAGCAGTGAAGATGGGCGGCCGGGGCAGCCCCAGCATTTT
>TRBV19|TRBJ2-5|NA|NA
CASSIRGQSLLETQYF
TGTGCCAGTAGTATCAGAGGACAGTCGCTGCTCGAGACCCAGTACTTC
>TRBV4-2|TRBJ2-7|once|TRBD1
CASSQESQGASYEQYF
TGTGCCAGCAGCCAAGAATCACAGGGGGCAAGCTACGAGCAGTACTTC
>TRBV6-5|TRBJ2-3|NA|NA
CASSYVSGADTQYF
TGTGCCAGCAGTTACGTATCGGGGGCAGATACGCAGTATTTT
>TRBV19|TRBJ2-1|NA|NA
CASSIGPSSYNEQFF
TGTGCCAGTAGTATCGGGCCCAGCTCCTACAATGAGCAGTTCTTC
>TRBV7-9|TRBJ2-2|NA|TRBD1
CASSSPRTGGEHGELFF
TGTGCCAGCAGCTCCCCTCGGACAGGGGGCGAGCACGGGGAGCTGTTTTTT
>TRBV7-8|TRBJ2-3|NA|TRBD2
CASSSFGGGAADTQYF
TGTGCCAGCAGCTCGTTTGGCGGGGGAGCCGCAGATACGCAGTATTTT
>TRBV29-1|TRBJ1-2|NA|NA
CSVEDNYGYTF
TGCAGCGTTGAAGACAACTATGGCTACACCTTC
>TRBV13|TRBJ1-6|NA|NA
CASSWQSQGMYNSPLHF
TGTGCCAGCAGCTGGCAGAGTCAGGGGATGTATAATTCACCCCTCCACTTT
>TRBV30|TRBJ1-1|NA|NA
CAWKVHQNTEAFF
TGTGCCTGGAAAGTCCACCAGAACACTGAAGCTTTCTTT
>TRBV2|TRBJ2-1|NA|TRBD2
CASSLRTSGASYNEQFF
TGTGCCAGCAGTCTTCGGACTAGCGGGGCTTCCTACAATGAGCAGTTCTTC
>TRBV7-2|TRBJ1-2|once|TRBD1
CASSLKTGSNYGYTF
TGTGCCAGCAGCTTAAAGACAGGGTCCAACTATGGCTACACCTTC
>TRBV4-1|TRBJ2-3|NA|NA
CASSRGSTDTQYF
TGCGCCAGCAGCCGCGGGAGCACAGATACGCAGTATTTT
>TRBV4-3|TRBJ2-7|once|NA
CASSQGDRAYEQYF
TGCGCCAGCAGCCAAGGGGACCGAGCCTACGAGCAGTACTTC
>TRBV7-9|TRBJ2-7|NA|NA
CASSLALGGEDEQYF
TGTGCCAGCAGCTTAGCGTTAGGGGGTGAGGACGAGCAGTACTTC
>TRBV6-1|TRBJ2-7|NA|NA
CATDTHEQYF
TGTGCCACGGACACGCACGAGCAGTACTTC
>TRBV5-1|TRBJ2-5|NA|TRBD1
CASSYLTAARGRGETQYF
TGCGCCAGCAGCTATCTAACTGCGGCCAGGGGGCGCGGGGAGACCCAGTACTTC
>TRBV27|TRBJ2-5|NA|TRBD2
CASRTSGGETQYF
TGTGCCAGCAGGACTAGCGGGGGAGAGACCCAGTACTTC
>TRBV15|TRBJ1-3|NA|NA
CATSSTGKDMNTIYF
TGTGCCACCAGCAGTACAGGGAAGGATATGAACACCATATATTTT
>TRBV19|TRBJ2-5|few|NA
CASSEQGETQYF
TGTGCCAGTAGTGAACAGGGAGAGACCCAGTACTTC
>TRBV27|TRBJ1-1|NA|NA
CASSLYQGPNTEAFF
TGTGCCAGCAGTTTATACCAGGGACCGAACACTGAAGCTTTCTTT
>TRBV29-1|TRBJ2-7|once|TRBD1
CSVVGTASYEQYF
TGCAGCGTTGTTGGGACAGCCTCCTACGAGCAGTACTTC
>TRBV6-1|TRBJ2-3|NA|NA
CAVGVGDTQYF
TGTGCGGTAGGGGTCGGAGATACGCAGTATTTT
>TRBV7-3|TRBJ2-3|NA|TRBD2
CASSLMGLASGPQSTDTQYF
TGTGCCAGCAGCTTAATGGGTCTGGCTAGCGGACCACAGAGCACAGATACGCAGTATTTT
>TRBV7-6|TRBJ2-2|NA|NA
CASSSSLRELFF
TGTGCCAGCAGTTCTAGTCTGCGGGAGCTGTTTTTT
>TRBV2|TRBJ2-5|few|NA
CASSFSSAPGEETQYF
TGTGCCAGCAGTTTTTCCTCGGCTCCGGGGGAAGAGACCCAGTACTTC
>TRBV29-1|TRBJ2-1|NA|NA
CSVDYNEQFF
TGCAGCGTCGACTACAATGAGCAGTTCTTC
>TRBV28|TRBJ2-7|NA|NA
CASSFEYEQYF
TGTGCCAGCAGTTTTGAATACGAGCAGTACTTC
>TRBV23-1|TRBJ2-7|once|TRBD1
CASSHRDRASYEQYF
TGCGCCAGCAGTCACCGGGACAGGGCATCCTACGAGCAGTACTTC
>TRBV27|TRBJ2-3|NA|NA
CASRGDPPSTDTQYF
TGTGCCAGCAGGGGGGACCCCCCTAGCACAGATACGCAGTATTTT